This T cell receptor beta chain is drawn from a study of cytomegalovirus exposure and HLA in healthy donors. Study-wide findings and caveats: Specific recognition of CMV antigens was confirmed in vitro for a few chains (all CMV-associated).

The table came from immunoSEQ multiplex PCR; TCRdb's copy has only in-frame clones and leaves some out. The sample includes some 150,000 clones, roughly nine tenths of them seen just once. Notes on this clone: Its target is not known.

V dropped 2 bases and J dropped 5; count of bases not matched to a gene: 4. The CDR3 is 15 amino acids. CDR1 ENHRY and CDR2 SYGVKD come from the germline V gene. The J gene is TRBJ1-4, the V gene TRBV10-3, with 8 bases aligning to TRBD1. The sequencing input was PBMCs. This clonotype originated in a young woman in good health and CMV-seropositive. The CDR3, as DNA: TGTGCCATCAGTGAGAGACAGGGGATGAATGAAAAACTGTTTTTT. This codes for CAISERQGMNEKLFF.